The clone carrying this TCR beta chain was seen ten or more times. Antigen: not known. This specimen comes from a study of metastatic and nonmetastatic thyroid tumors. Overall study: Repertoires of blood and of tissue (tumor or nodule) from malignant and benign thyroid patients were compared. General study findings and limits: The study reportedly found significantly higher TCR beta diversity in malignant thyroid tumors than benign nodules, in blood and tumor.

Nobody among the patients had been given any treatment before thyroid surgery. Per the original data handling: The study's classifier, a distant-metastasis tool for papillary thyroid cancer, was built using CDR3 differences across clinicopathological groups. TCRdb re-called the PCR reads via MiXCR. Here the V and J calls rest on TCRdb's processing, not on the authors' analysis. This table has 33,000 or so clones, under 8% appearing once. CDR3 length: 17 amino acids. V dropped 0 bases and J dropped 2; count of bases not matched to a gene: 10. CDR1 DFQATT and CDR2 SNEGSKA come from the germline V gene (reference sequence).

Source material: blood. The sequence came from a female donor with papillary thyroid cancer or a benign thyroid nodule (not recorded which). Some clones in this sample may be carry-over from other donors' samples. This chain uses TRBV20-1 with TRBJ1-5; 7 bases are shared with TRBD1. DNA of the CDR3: TGCAGTGCTAGAGACACAGGGGCCCCTTGGGGCAATCAGCCCCAGCATTTT. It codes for CSARDTGAPWGNQPQHF.